One and the same sample provided the 21 T cell receptor beta chains below, sequenced in a study of T cell responses to AZD1222 COVID-19 vaccine. Sequenced by immunoSEQ multiplex PCR; TCRdb stores in-frame clones only, minus some. Of over 85,000 clones in the sample, roughly 89% were seen once. The input for sequencing was peripheral blood, taken 28 days after the second AZD1222 dose. Receptors were obtained from an adult who received the AZD1222 COVID-19 vaccine.

This clone was picked up a small number of times. V gene TRBV6-5 combines with J gene TRBJ1-5; no reliable D call. Germline-derived CDR1 and CDR2 are MNHEY and SVGAGI. The CDR3 has 15 amino acids. Trimming stripped 0 bases from V and 1 base from J, with 7 bases between. The CDR3: CASSYSYDSNQPQHF. The CDR3 bases are TGTGCCAGCAGTTACTCGTACGACAGCAATCAGCCCCAGCATTTT.

The V call is TRBV7-3, the J call TRBJ2-2, with D unclear. Trimming took 1 base from V and 6 from J, leaving 6 bases between them. The length of the CDR3 is 13 residues. Germline CDR1 SGHTA, CDR2 FQGTGA. This CDR3 reads CASSLMAAGELFF. CDR3 in DNA: TGTGCCAGCAGCTTAATGGCAGCCGGGGAGCTGTTTTTT. Full variable domain (remainder filled in from reference TRBV7-3 and TRBJ2-2): GAGVSQTPSNKVTEKGKYVELRCDPISGHTALYWYRQSLGQGPEFLIYFQGTGAADDSGLPNDRFFAVRPEGSVSTLKIQRTERGDSAVYLCASSLMAAGELFFGEGSRLTVL.

V is TRBV2 and J is TRBJ2-5; D possibly corresponds to TRBD2 (5 bases). Germline CDR1 SNHLY, CDR2 FYNNEI. This CDR3 is 12 amino acids long. Trimming took off 4 bases at V and 5 bases at J, with 8 bases between the two ends. As DNA, the CDR3 is TGTGCCAGCAGTGGTCGCGGGGAGACCCAGTACTTC. Translating it yields CASSGRGETQYF.

V and J are TRBV5-6 and TRBJ2-3; TRBD2 agrees at 11 bases. With 2 bases clipped from V and 0 bases from J, the junction kept 8 bases outside the gene matches. The CDR3 consists of 18 residues. Germline lookup yields CDR1 SGHDT and CDR2 YYEEEE. Here the CDR3 reads CASSLVRLAGTSTDTQYF. The CDR3 DNA reads as TGTGCCAGCAGCTTAGTACGACTAGCGGGGACTAGCACAGATACGCAGTATTTT.

The chain uses TRBV5-1 and TRBJ2-2, with D perhaps matching TRBD1 (5 bases). The CDR3 is 16 amino acids. CDR1 and CDR2 from the germline V gene are SGHRS and YFSETQ. V dropped 4 bases and J dropped 4 bases, with 17 bases sitting between them. CDR3 nucleotides: TGCGCCAGCAGCCCGGACGGCCTGCAGGGCACCGGGGAGCTGTTTTTT. This codes for CASSPDGLQGTGELFF.

This clone occurred once. The V gene is TRBV19, the J gene TRBJ2-7, with TRBD1 matching over 9 bases. Trimming removed 9 bases from V and 2 bases from J; junction bases left unmatched: 8. The CDR3 spans 14 residues. CDR1 and CDR2 (germline): LNHDA, SQIVND (reference sequence). The CDR3 DNA is TGTGCCAGCCACAACCGGGACAGGGCCTACGAGCAGTACTTC. It translates to CASHNRDRAYEQYF.

The rearrangement links TRBV18 to TRBJ1-4, with 9 bases that match TRBD1. Germline loops: CDR1 KGHSH, CDR2 LQKENI. The CDR3 runs to 15 residues. The V and J ends lost 5 bases and 4 bases, in that order; junction bases with no gene match: 5. The CDR3 bases are TGTGCCAGCTCAGGAGGACAGGGGAATAATGAAAAACTGTTTTTT. Translating it yields CASSGGQGNNEKLFF.

The J gene is TRBJ1-1, the V gene TRBV18, with unresolved D. Trimming left V 0 bases short and J 1 base short, with 6 bases between. The CDR3 contains 14 residues. The germline gives CDR1 KGHSH, CDR2 LQKENI. CDR3 amino acids: CASSPPPGNTEAFF. The CDR3 bases are TGTGCCAGCTCACCACCCCCGGGGAACACTGAAGCTTTCTTT.

This rearrangement joins TRBV7-2 to TRBJ2-5, with a tentative D call TRBD1 (6 bases). The CDR3 length is 13 residues. Germline V gene sequence: CDR1 SGHTA, CDR2 FQGNSA. Trimming removed 5 bases at V and 4 bases at J, with 11 bases between. The CDR3 region is CASSPYRAETQYF. CDR3 DNA: TGTGCCAGCAGCCCTTACAGGGCAGAGACCCAGTACTTC.

The chain joins TRBV5-1 to TRBJ1-1; possibly TRBD1 for D (5 bases). The germline V gene has CDR1 SGHRS and CDR2 YFSETQ. The CDR3 extends over 13 amino acids. Trimming removed 4 bases from V and 3 bases from J, with 10 bases in between. The chain's CDR3 is CASSQRQYTEAFF. CDR3 DNA: TGCGCCAGCAGCCAACGACAGTACACTGAAGCTTTCTTT.

The chain joins TRBV5-4 to TRBJ2-3; TRBD2 agrees at 12 bases. The CDR3 spans 15 residues. V shed 4 bases, J shed 3 bases, and the junction held 3 bases outside the gene matches. Germline CDR1 is SGHNT and CDR2 is YYREEE (reference sequence). For the CDR3, the DNA is TGTGCCAGCAGCCCTACTAGCGGGGGGACAGATACGCAGTATTTT. Translating it yields CASSPTSGGTDTQYF.

For the CDR3, the DNA is TGTGCCTGGAGTGTACGAGGATACAATCAGCCCCAGCATTTT. Protein: CAWSVRGYNQPQHF. The chain links TRBV30 to TRBJ1-5; the D is unclear. The germline V and J ends were trimmed by 0 bases and 3 bases, with 9 bases remaining between them. Germline values: CDR1 GTSNPN, CDR2 SVGIG (reference sequence). The CDR3 is 14 amino acids.

The chain links TRBV12-3 or TRBV12-4 to TRBJ1-2; 8 bases agree with TRBD1. The CDR3 totals 13 residues. V lost 6 bases and J lost 7; bases outside the gene matches: 7. In DNA, the CDR3 is TGTGCCAGCAGACTATACAGGGGGAGTGGCTACACCTTC. Residues: CASRLYRGSGYTF.

The CDR3 sequence: CASRRGDYGYTF. In DNA, the CDR3 is TGTGCCAGTAGAAGGGGTGACTATGGCTACACCTTC. The rearrangement uses TRBV19 and TRBJ1-2; TRBD1 is a possible D gene (5 bases). CDR1 and CDR2 (germline): LNHDA, SQIVND (reference sequence). The CDR3 extends over 12 amino acids. V was clipped by 6 bases and J by 3 bases, with 8 bases between them.

The chain is built from TRBV29-1 and TRBJ2-7; 7 bases map to TRBD1. The germline gives CDR1 SQVTM, CDR2 ANQGSEA. J gave up 2 bases and V 7 bases, and 5 bases lay outside the gene matches. This CDR3 has 12 amino acids. CDR3 loop: CSAQGTAYEQYV. The DNA of the CDR3 is TGCAGCGCCCAAGGGACAGCCTACGAGCAGTACGTC.

The genes are TRBV28 and TRBJ1-4, with a tentative D call TRBD1 (6 bases). The CDR3 runs 20 residues. Germline CDR1 is MDHEN and CDR2 is SYDVKM. Trimming took 6 bases from V and 0 from J, leaving 26 bases between them. The CDR3, as DNA: TGTGCCAGCAGCATGGCAGGGGAGTTTGGTTTTGCCACAACTAATGAAAAACTGTTTTTT. It translates to CASSMAGEFGFATTNEKLFF.

The chain has TRBV6-2 or TRBV6-3 and TRBJ2-3; 8 positions match TRBD2. V lost 5 bases to trimming and J lost 1 base; unmatched junction nucleotides: 5. There are 15 residues in the CDR3. Germline V gene lookup returns CDR1 MNHEY and CDR2 SVGEGT. CDR3 loop: CASSRTSFGTDTQYF. The CDR3 region has the DNA TGTGCCAGCAGTCGGACTAGCTTTGGCACAGATACGCAGTATTTT.

This rearrangement joins TRBV7-9 to TRBJ2-1, with 9 bases fitting TRBD2. This CDR3 is built from 16 residues. With 4 bases clipped from V and 3 bases from J, the junction kept 7 bases outside the gene matches. Germline V gene sequence: CDR1 SEHNR, CDR2 FQNEAQ (reference sequence). DNA for the CDR3: TGTGCCAGCAGCTCGACCGGGACTAGCAGCTACAATGAGCAGTTCTTC. Translating gives CASSSTGTSSYNEQFF. The full variable domain, with the rest looked up from reference TRBV7-9 and TRBJ2-1, is DTGVSQNPRHKITKRGQNVTFRCDPISEHNRLYWYRQTLGQGPEFLTYFQNEAQLEKSRLLSDRFSAERPKGSFSTLEIQRTEQGDSAMYLCASSSTGTSSYNEQFFGPGTRLTVL.

The chain combines TRBV5-1 with TRBJ2-1; D is undetermined. Between the trimmed V and J ends, which lost 2 bases and 2 bases, there was a span of 5 bases. Germline CDR1 SGHRS, CDR2 YFSETQ. This CDR3 spans 13 amino acids. CDR3 in DNA: TGCGCCAGCAGCTTCCCCCCCTACAATGAGCAGTTCTTC. It specifies CASSFPPYNEQFF. Complete variable domain (other parts from reference TRBV5-1 and TRBJ2-1): KAGVTQTPRYLIKTRGQQVTLSCSPISGHRSVSWYQQTPGQGLQFLFEYFSETQRNKGNFPGRFSGRQFSNSRSEMNVSTLELGDSALYLCASSFPPYNEQFFGPGTRLTVL.

This clone was observed a single time. The chain couples TRBV15 to TRBJ1-5; no clear D gene. Germline V gene lookup returns CDR1 LNHNV and CDR2 YYDKDF (reference sequence). The CDR3 loop spans 13 amino acids. Trimming shortened V by 1 base and J by 2 bases, and 3 bases separated the two germline ends. As DNA, the CDR3 is TGTGCCACCAGCAGAGGACGCAATCAGCCCCAGCATTTT. It codes for CATSRGRNQPQHF.

The chain uses TRBV6-5 and TRBJ1-1; a weak D match, TRBD1 (5 bases). The CDR3 loop spans 13 amino acids. Germline assignment: CDR1 MNHEY and CDR2 SVGAGI. Trimming pared 7 bases from V and 2 bases from J, leaving 11 bases between. The CDR3 loop is CASTAGRNTEAFF. CDR3 bases: TGTGCCAGCACCGCAGGGCGAAACACTGAAGCTTTCTTT.